The T cell receptor beta chain described here comes from a study of blood T cells in healthy people across ages. General observations from the study: Among T cells, TCR beta diversity per million cells dropped roughly linearly as age rose. Diversity of TCR beta correlated strongly with naive T cell percentage.

PCR was performed a second time for 7 to 11 cycles using a sample-barcoded 5' primer and a J-beta primer mix. TCRdb processed the 5' RACE reads anew with MiXCR; each CDR3 protein has one entry. Here the sample spans some 1.1 million distinct CDR3 sequences, approximately 38% being singletons. The CDR3 totals 15 residues. The V end lost 0 bases, the J end lost 7 bases, and 13 bases lay between the germline ends. The germline V gene has CDR1 LGHNA and CDR2 YNFKEQ. This clonotype turned up a few times. Antigen specificity is unknown. V and J are TRBV4-2 and TRBJ1-5; a weak D match, TRBD1 (5 bases). This TCR came from a man younger than 35 in good health. Sequencing was done on a sample of blood. CDR3: CASSQDSGGSQPQHF. DNA of the CDR3: TGTGCCAGCAGCCAAGATTCTGGGGGTAGCCAGCCCCAGCATTTT.